A selection of T cell receptor beta chains follows, all from one sample in a study of cytotoxic CD8 clonotypes in ibrutinib-treated CLL. The protocol was immunoSEQ multiplex PCR, while the TCRdb copy is restricted to in-frame clones and leaves out a portion. The data show about 270,000 clones, with approximately 76% seen just once and about 5.3% held by the top ten. The sequences come from PBMCs, collected at disease progression, from a patient treated with ibrutinib. These receptors all stem from a human donor with chronic lymphocytic leukemia. The CDR3 runs from the conserved cysteine through the conserved F or W. A D gene is named only where the DNA matches it firmly. For some rows the clone size is stated as once, few or many, or as a class when expanded; others skip it.

j_call v_call cdr3_length clone_size d_call cdr3_nt cdr3_aa
TRBJ2-1 TRBV7-9 14 NA NA TGTGCCAGCAGCCGACAGGCGAACGGCAATGAGCAGTTCTTC CASSRQANGNEQFF
TRBJ2-5 TRBV5-1 15 NA NA TGCGCCAGCAGCTTGGTGGTGTGGGGGTCGGAGACCCAGTACTTC CASSLVVWGSETQYF
TRBJ2-7 TRBV15 14 once TRBD1 TGTGCCACCAGCAGACCCGGGACAGGGTACGAGCAGTACTTC CATSRPGTGYEQYF
TRBJ1-3 TRBV9 15 NA NA TGTGCCAGCAGCCCCACCGGGCTTGCTGGAAACACCATATATTTT CASSPTGLAGNTIYF
TRBJ2-7 TRBV7-9 18 NA TRBD2 TGTGCCAGCAGCCCGTGGGCGGGGGGGACTAGCGGATTGTACGAGCAGTACTTC CASSPWAGGTSGLYEQYF
TRBJ1-2 TRBV6-1 14 NA NA TGTGCCAGCAGTGAATGGCAGGAGGCCTATGGCTACACCTTC CASSEWQEAYGYTF
TRBJ2-1 TRBV5-4 16 NA TRBD2 TGTGCCAGCAGCCTTACTAGCGGGTACTCCTACAATGAGCAGTTCTTC CASSLTSGYSYNEQFF
TRBJ2-1 TRBV5-6 16 NA TRBD2 TGTGCCAGCAGCTTGGGCCTAGCGGGAGTCTACAATGAGCAGTTCTTC CASSLGLAGVYNEQFF
TRBJ2-1 TRBV4-1 16 once TRBD2 TGCGCCAGCAGCCAAGGGGTACGGGGGGCCTACAATGAGCAGTTCTTC CASSQGVRGAYNEQFF
TRBJ1-1 TRBV10-3 15 NA TRBD1 TGTGCCATCAGTGATTGGACAGGGGGAAACACTGAAGCTTTCTTT CAISDWTGGNTEAFF
TRBJ2-3 TRBV7-2 16 NA NA TGTGCCAGCAGCTTAGTCTCGGGGCAGTTCACAGATACGCAGTATTTT CASSLVSGQFTDTQYF
TRBJ1-1 TRBV10-3 13 NA TRBD1 TGTGCCATCAGTGTAGACAGGGTTACTGAAGCTTTCTTT CAISVDRVTEAFF
TRBJ1-2 TRBV9 16 NA NA TGTGCCAGCAGCGTCGCTCCTAGCGCGGTAAACTATGGCTACACCTTC CASSVAPSAVNYGYTF
TRBJ2-2 TRBV5-4 19 NA TRBD2 TGTGCCAGCAGCCCCCCCGGCCGACTAGCGGGGGGGCAGGGCGGGGAGCTGTTTTTT CASSPPGRLAGGQGGELFF
TRBJ1-6 TRBV9 16 NA NA TGTGCCAGCAGCGCCCGTATCGAATCCTATAATTCACCCCTCCACTTT CASSARIESYNSPLHF
TRBJ2-1 TRBV2 14 NA NA TGTGCCAGCAGTCCAGACACGGTATACAATGAGCAGTTCTTC CASSPDTVYNEQFF
TRBJ1-6 TRBV19 16 NA TRBD1 TGTGCCAGTAGCCCGGTCGGGGGACAGAATAATTCACCCCTCCACTTT CASSPVGGQNNSPLHF
TRBJ2-1 TRBV19 15 NA NA TGTGCCAGTAGTATAGATCGGCTCCTCCAAGGAGAGCAGTTCTTC CASSIDRLLQGEQFF
TRBJ1-5 TRBV18 12 few NA TGTGCCAGCTCACCACCGGGGCAGCCCCAGCATTTT CASSPPGQPQHF
TRBJ2-5 TRBV5-1 14 NA NA TGCGCCAGCAGCCCAGGGATAGGTTGGGAGACCCAGTACTTC CASSPGIGWETQYF
TRBJ1-1 TRBV19 13 NA NA TGTGCCAGTAGTATAGTTCCCAACACTGAAGCTTTCTTT CASSIVPNTEAFF
TRBJ1-2 TRBV19 13 NA NA TGTGCCAGTAGTCTCAGGAAGAGCTATGGCTACACCTTC CASSLRKSYGYTF
TRBJ1-1 TRBV19 13 NA TRBD1 TGTGCCAGTGATTGGACAGGGGGCACTGAAGCTTTCTTT CASDWTGGTEAFF
TRBJ2-2 TRBV7-9 15 NA NA TGTGCCAGCAGCTTAACTAAGGGGAAGATGGGGGAGCTGTTTTTT CASSLTKGKMGELFF
TRBJ1-6 TRBV5-1 14 NA TRBD1 TGCGCCAGCAGACCCACAGGGGGGGATTCACCCCTCCACTTT CASRPTGGDSPLHF
TRBJ1-1 TRBV27 14 NA TRBD1 TGTGCCAGCAGGCCCAGGGGGCTGGGGAGTGAAGCTTTCTTT CASRPRGLGSEAFF
TRBJ2-1 TRBV7-9 16 NA TRBD2 TGTGCCAGCAGTTACAACGGGAGGGCCAACTACAATGAGCAGTTCTTC CASSYNGRANYNEQFF
TRBJ2-7 TRBV18 14 NA NA TGTGCCAGCTCAATAGACAGGAGAAATTACGAGCAGTACTTC CASSIDRRNYEQYF
TRBJ1-2 TRBV5-6 16 NA TRBD1 TGTGCCAGCAGCTCTTCCCGGGACAGCCTAAGCTATGGCTACACCTTC CASSSSRDSLSYGYTF
TRBJ1-2 TRBV29-1 14 NA NA TGCAGCGTTAGTCGGTCGAGAGGTAACTATGGCTACACCTTC CSVSRSRGNYGYTF
TRBJ2-7 TRBV19 15 NA TRBD1 TGTGCCAGTAGTATAGTGGGACAGGGGAGCTACGAGCAGTACTTC CASSIVGQGSYEQYF
TRBJ1-2 TRBV4-1 18 NA TRBD1 TGCGCCAGCAGCAAAGTGGTCCGGGACAGGGGAAAGGACTATGGCTACACCTTC CASSKVVRDRGKDYGYTF
TRBJ1-4 TRBV18 15 few NA TGTGCCAGCTCACCAACGAAGGGAGTATCGGAAAAACTGTTTTTT CASSPTKGVSEKLFF
TRBJ1-2 TRBV18 13 NA NA TGTGCCAGCTCATTCGACAGGACCGATGGCTACACCTTC CASSFDRTDGYTF
TRBJ2-3 TRBV10-3 11 NA NA TGTGCCACCACGGACTCAGATACGCAGTATTTT CATTDSDTQYF
TRBJ2-7 TRBV5-1 14 NA NA TGCGCCAGCAGTCGTGAACGGGGGCTTTCCGAGCAGTACTTC CASSRERGLSEQYF
TRBJ1-2 TRBV7-2 16 NA NA TGTGCCAGCAGCTTAGCGCGGACGTGGGGGCACTATGGCTACACCTTC CASSLARTWGHYGYTF
TRBJ1-3 TRBV4-1 14 once NA TGCGCCAGCAGCCAAGTCAGAGTTGGAAACACCATATATTTT CASSQVRVGNTIYF
TRBJ2-7 TRBV7-6 14 NA NA TGTGCCAGCAGCTTAGGAGCAGGGGACAACGAGCAGTACTTC CASSLGAGDNEQYF
TRBJ1-2 TRBV19 12 few NA TGTGCCAGTAGTATCAGGGAGTATGGCTACACCTTC CASSIREYGYTF
TRBJ2-1 TRBV5-4 15 NA NA TGTGCCAGCAGTGGACCCCGGGCAGGGTCCCCTGAGCAGTTCTTC CASSGPRAGSPEQFF
TRBJ2-7 TRBV7-9 12 NA NA TGTGCCAGCAGCTTAGTCGGCTACGAGCAGTACTTC CASSLVGYEQYF
TRBJ2-1 TRBV18 15 few TRBD1 TGTGCCAGCTCTCTCGGGACAGGGACTTACAATGAGCAGTTCTTC CASSLGTGTYNEQFF
TRBJ1-1 TRBV27 14 NA NA TGTGCCAGCAACTCCTTCAGGGCTAGGACTGAAGCTTTCTTT CASNSFRARTEAFF
TRBJ2-7 TRBV20-1 11 NA NA TGCAGTGCTAGACAGTCCTACGAGCAGTACTTC CSARQSYEQYF